Ten or more counts support the clone carrying this T cell receptor (beta chain). Its cognate antigen is unknown. Building the TCR beta libraries relied on iRepertoire HTBI primers, and CDR3 regions underwent Arm-PCR. TCRdb re-derived calls from the multiplex PCR reads in MiXCR, one entry per CDR3 protein. The repertoire holds around 500,000 distinct CDR3 sequences, around 12% seen once, with roughly 9.3% in the top ten. The CDR3 consists of 14 residues. V lost 4 bases and J 0 bases, leaving 12 bases between the germline ends. Germline V CDR1 and CDR2: GTSNPN, SVGIG (reference sequence). The sample comes from a study of regulatory T cells in long-lasting Graves disease. Study-wide findings and caveats: Comparison showed that persistent patients shared more public clonotypes (about 2,600) than new patients (roughly 1,000).

Time point given: newly diagnosed GD, antithyroid drugs for less than 3 months. There was RNA extracted from PBMCs, and the TCR library was made from it. Patients all came to the study from an endocrinology department in Xi'an, China. These data also formed part of another study, on T cells in Graves' hyperthyroidism and ophthalmopathy. That report notes: Clinicians diagnosed patients from clinical symptoms, serum thyroxine and TRAb, thyroid ultrasound and orbital computed tomography. Ophthalmopathy was predicted by the model a median of approximately 6.6 months ahead of onset.

V gene TRBV30 combines with J gene TRBJ1-1, with a weak D call TRBD1 (6 bases). The TCR was taken from a woman in her twenties or thirties with Graves disease. The sample consisted of peripheral blood mononuclear cells (PBMCs), taken at new diagnosis, from a patient treated with antithyroid drugs. The CDR3 sequence: CAWTGGLLNTEAFF. Written as DNA, the CDR3 is TGTGCCTGGACGGGGGGCCTACTGAACACTGAAGCTTTCTTT. Supplemented by reference TRBV30 and TRBJ1-1, the full variable domain reads SQTIHQWPATLVQPVGSPLSLECTVEGTSNPNLYWYRQAAGRGLQLLFYSVGIGQISSEVPQNLSASRPQDRQFILSSKKLLLSDSGFYLCAWTGGLLNTEAFFGQGTRLTVV.